The source of this T cell receptor (beta chain) is a study of T cell repertoires in cytomegalovirus infection. A few counts support this clonotype. Its antigen is as yet unknown. Broader study findings: Identification of carriers of CMV plus the relevant HLA was achieved through cumulative public TCR beta family frequency.

The CDR3 has 15 amino acids. The V gene end was trimmed by 6 bases and the J gene end by 7 bases; junction bases not matched to a gene: 9. Each CDR3 protein is one row after TCRdb ran MiXCR on the reads. The table records more than 350,000 distinct CDR3 sequences, under 40% of them present only once. V and J are TRBV12-3 or TRBV12-4 and TRBJ1-4, with TRBD1 matching over 9 bases. This receptor was identified in a human donor in good health (CMV status not recorded). Some clones in this sample may be carry-over from other donors' samples. The sequencing sample was made of PBMCs. CDR3 DNA: TGTGCCAGCAGGGAGGCGGGACAGGGAGTTGAAAAACTGTTTTTT. Translation: CASREAGQGVEKLFF.